These 4 T cell receptor beta chains were sequenced from one sample in a study of shared clonotypes between healthy human individuals. Using immunoSEQ multiplex PCR, the repertoire was profiled, and TCRdb retains in-frame clones only, with some absent. The sample lists 170,000 or so clones, 66% seen once, with under 11% in the top ten. Sample: memory CD4+ T cells sorted from blood. Subset reported: CD45RA-negative fraction. These TCRs come from a man aged 25 to 40 in good health.

V is TRBV6-1 and J is TRBJ1-2, with 7 bases identical to TRBD1. Unmatched junction bases numbered 6, after V lost 6 bases and J lost 8 bases. CDR3 length equals 12 residues. The V gene's germline CDR1 is MNHNS and CDR2 SASEGT. This CDR3 is CASRTGNRGYTF. CDR3 bases: TGTGCCAGCAGGACAGGGAATCGAGGCTACACCTTC.

This sequence joins TRBV29-1 and TRBJ2-3; TRBD1 or TRBD2 may be the D gene (5 bases each). This CDR3 is 14 amino acids long. Germline V lookup: CDR1 SQVTM, CDR2 ANQGSEA. Trimming took 7 bases from V and 2 from J, leaving 16 bases between them. CDR3 sequence (DNA): TGCAGCGCCCGAACTGGGACGCACACAGATACGCAGTATTTT. Its protein is CSARTGTHTDTQYF.

This sequence joins TRBV7-2 and TRBJ2-7, with 10 bases fitting TRBD2. The CDR3 is made up of 16 amino acids. After removal of 1 base from V and 6 bases from J, the junction contained 9 bases not matched to a gene. In germline, CDR1 is SGHTA, CDR2 FQGNSA. The CDR3 loop is CASSLGRAGGPLEQYF. Here the CDR3 DNA reads TGTGCCAGCAGCTTAGGGCGAGCGGGAGGGCCCCTCGAGCAGTACTTC.

The chain employs TRBV9 and TRBJ2-4, with 12 bases lining up with TRBD1. V shed 4 bases and J 1 base; nucleotides not matched to a gene: 3. CDR1 is SGDLS and CDR2 is YYNGEE in the germline V gene. This CDR3 contains 16 residues. This chain's CDR3 is CASSMGQGAAKNIQYF. Written as DNA, the CDR3 is TGTGCCAGCAGCATGGGACAGGGGGCGGCCAAAAACATTCAGTACTTC. The whole variable domain, filled in from reference TRBV9 and TRBJ2-4, reads DSGVTQTPKHLITATGQRVTLRCSPRSGDLSVYWYQQSLDQGLQFLIQYYNGEERAKGNILERFSAQQFPDLHSELNLSSLELGDSALYFCASSMGQGAAKNIQYFGAGTRLSVL.